Shown below are 13 T cell receptor beta chains from a single sample sequenced in a study of Ad26.COV2.S vaccination and SARS-CoV-2 variants (TCRdb year 2021). Library construction relied on the immunoSEQ multiplex PCR assay. The clones in this table, taken by TCRdb from immuneACCESS, are in-frame only. Not every clone is retained; where verified, under half of the shortfall comes from an unresolved V gene, and the cause of the rest is unknown. This sample gives hundreds of thousands of clones in total; more than 75% of them show up just once. The ten largest clones capture approximately 3.6% of the sample. The meaning of the sample's treatment or condition label: around 19 received Ad26.COV2.S at low or high dose, single or two shots; 5 received placebo; per-sample allocation not given. For vaccine and placebo recipients, repertoires were sequenced using samples collected on day 63 after the first injection.

The sequencing used peripheral blood, collected in a trial of Ad26.COV2.S vaccine versus placebo. These receptors came from a person between 18 and 65 years old who received the Ad26.COV2.S COVID-19 vaccine or a placebo.

This rearrangement joins TRBV14 to TRBJ2-7; 9 bases agree with TRBD1. V was pared by 4 bases and J by 7 bases, with 8 bases of the junction left unmatched. Germline V gene lookup returns CDR1 SGHDN and CDR2 FVKESK. CDR3 size: 14 residues. The CDR3 region is CASSLLGQGREQYF. CDR3 sequence (DNA): TGTGCCAGCAGCCTTCTGGGACAGGGAAGGGAGCAGTACTTC.

This chain uses TRBV2 with TRBJ2-1; 11 nucleotides align to TRBD1. V lost 4 bases, J lost 8 bases, and 7 bases stayed unmatched. The germline CDR1 and CDR2 sequences are SNHLY and FYNNEI. CDR3 length equals 15 residues. Written as DNA, the CDR3 is TGTGCCAGCAGTGGGACAGGGGGCAATCGGGATGAGCAGTTCTTC. Its protein is CASSGTGGNRDEQFF.

The chain carries TRBV7-9 and TRBJ1-3, with a weak D call TRBD1 (5 bases). The germline V gene encodes CDR1 SEHNR and CDR2 FQNEAQ (reference sequence). Trimming removed 3 bases from V and 0 bases from J, with 12 bases in between. This CDR3 contains 16 residues. The CDR3 DNA reads TGTGCCAGCAGCTTCCGGACACGGAGCTCTGGAAACACCATATATTTT. It encodes CASSFRTRSSGNTIYF. The variable domain in full, completed from reference TRBV7-9 and TRBJ1-3, reads DTGVSQNPRHKITKRGQNVTFRCDPISEHNRLYWYRQTLGQGPEFLTYFQNEAQLEKSRLLSDRFSAERPKGSFSTLEIQRTEQGDSAMYLCASSFRTRSSGNTIYFGEGSWLTVV.

The chain has TRBV7-6 and TRBJ2-1; D uncertain. The germline V gene has CDR1 SGHVS and CDR2 FNYEAQ. This CDR3 region has 16 residues. The V end was cut by 1 base, the J end by 0 bases, with 10 bases between. The DNA of the CDR3 is TGTGCCAGCAGCTTAGTTACGGGTTACTCCTACAATGAGCAGTTCTTC. Its protein is CASSLVTGYSYNEQFF.

The rearrangement uses TRBV19 and TRBJ2-2; 8 bases match TRBD1. This CDR3 region has 13 residues. Germline-derived CDR1 and CDR2 are LNHDA and SQIVND (reference sequence). V lost 11 bases, J lost 6 bases, and 8 bases stayed unmatched. DNA for the CDR3: TGTGCCGTATCCTCGGACAGGGCCGGGGAGCTGTTTTTT. Amino acid sequence: CAVSSDRAGELFF. The whole variable domain, remainder taken from reference TRBV19 and TRBJ2-2, is DGGITQSPKYLFRKEGQNVTLSCEQNLNHDAMYWYRQDPGQGLRLIYYSQIVNDFQKGDIAEGYSVSREKKESFPLTVTSAQKNPTAFYLCAVSSDRAGELFFGEGSRLTVL.

This rearrangement joins TRBV12-3 or TRBV12-4 to TRBJ2-3, with a weak D call TRBD2 (6 bases). V lost 3 bases and J lost 9, with 10 bases in between. The CDR3 sequence is 12 residues long. CDR3 sequence: CASSLQEGTQYF. Written as DNA, the CDR3 is TGTGCCAGCAGTTTGCAGGAGGGGACGCAGTATTTT.

The rearrangement uses TRBV30 and TRBJ2-1; the D is unclear. The CDR3 runs 10 residues. V lost 6 bases and J lost 0, with 0 bases in between. Looked up from germline, CDR1 is GTSNPN and CDR2 is SVGIG (reference sequence). CDR3 nucleotide sequence: TGTGCCTGCTCCTACAATGAGCAGTTCTTC. Amino acid sequence: CACSYNEQFF.

The genes are TRBV18 and TRBJ2-6; 9 nucleotides align to TRBD1. Per the germline V gene, CDR1 is KGHSH and CDR2 is LQKENI. The V segment lost 8 bases and the J segment 0 bases; nucleotides outside the gene matches: 8. This CDR3 region has 17 residues. The CDR3 loop is CASRRDRDDSGANVLTF. DNA for the CDR3: TGTGCCAGCCGCCGGGACAGGGACGACTCTGGGGCCAACGTCCTGACTTTC.

The rearrangement joins TRBV7-6 to TRBJ1-2; no definite D call. CDR3 length equals 14 residues. Per the germline V gene, CDR1 is SGHVS and CDR2 is FNYEAQ. Deletions cut 3 bases from V and 2 bases from J, with 10 bases between. CDR3: CASSFEQRNYGYTF. CDR3 in DNA: TGTGCCAGCAGCTTCGAACAGCGAAACTATGGCTACACCTTC.

A single count supports this clone. The genes are TRBV12-5 and TRBJ1-1; D remains ambiguous. Germline V gene lookup returns CDR1 LGHNT and CDR2 FRNRAP. CDR3 length: 12 amino acids. Trimming removed 8 bases from V and 0 bases from J, with 7 bases in between. In DNA, the CDR3 is TGTGCTAGTAGATCAGTGAACACTGAAGCTTTCTTT. Amino acids: CASRSVNTEAFF.

The J gene is TRBJ2-7, the V gene TRBV7-9; TRBD1 is a possible D gene (6 bases). Deletions cut 5 bases from V and 0 bases from J, with 11 bases between. CDR3 length equals 14 residues. Germline V gives CDR1 SEHNR, CDR2 FQNEAQ (reference sequence). The CDR3, as DNA: TGTGCCAGCAGCCCCCGGGACACCTCCTACGAGCAGTACTTC. Protein: CASSPRDTSYEQYF. The full variable domain, completed using reference TRBV7-9 and TRBJ2-7, is DTGVSQNPRHKITKRGQNVTFRCDPISEHNRLYWYRQTLGQGPEFLTYFQNEAQLEKSRLLSDRFSAERPKGSFSTLEIQRTEQGDSAMYLCASSPRDTSYEQYFGPGTRLTVT.

The table lists this clone with a count of one. This chain joins TRBV7-3 and TRBJ2-3, with D possibly matching TRBD2 (7 bases). CDR1 is SGHTA and CDR2 is FQGTGA in the germline V gene. This CDR3 comprises 14 residues. Trimming stripped 3 bases from V and 5 bases from J, with 12 bases between. The CDR3 nucleotides read TGTGCCAGCAGCTTCGGGGGGCAAGGAGATACGCAGTATTTT. This encodes CASSFGGQGDTQYF.

This clone was recorded once. The genes are TRBV6-2 or TRBV6-3 and TRBJ1-5, with 10 bases lining up with TRBD1. J lost 6 bases, V lost 4 bases, and 3 bases had no gene match. This CDR3 comprises 14 residues. Germline V CDR1 and CDR2: MNHEY, SVGEGT. CDR3 nucleotides: TGTGCCAGCAGTTCCGGACAGGGGGTTCAGCCCCAGCATTTT. Translating it yields CASSSGQGVQPQHF.